This T cell receptor beta chain was captured in a study of CD8 T cells in Susac syndrome. Trimming removed 4 bases from V and 8 bases from J, with 16 bases in between. Germline lookup yields CDR1 SGHVS and CDR2 FQNEAQ. This CDR3 has 14 amino acids. It was with random hexamers that 0.5 to 1 ug RNA was reverse transcribed. A single record per CDR3 protein comes from TCRdb applying MiXCR to the immunoSEQ multiplex PCR reads. The sample yields some 140,000 distinct CDR3 sequences, just under 95% seen once. The chain joins TRBV7-8 to TRBJ2-3; D remains ambiguous. This sequence was found in a human donor with Susac syndrome. Material: CD8+ T cells from PBMCs. The DNA for the CDR3 is TGTGCCAGCAGCTCCCGGGTCGTCTACGGTACGCAGTATTTT. Protein: CASSSRVVYGTQYF.